The 25 T cell receptor beta chains below come from one sample, sequenced in a study of PD-L1 blockade in urothelial cancer. Libraries were prepared by immunoSEQ multiplex PCR; TCRdb keeps only in-frame clonotypes and omits some of them. The data contain some 100,000 clones, about 91% of them singletons. Sequences were derived from PBMCs, sampled around atezolizumab (anti-PD-L1) treatment. The receptors were sampled from an elderly woman with urothelial cancer.

This chain links TRBV7-7 with TRBJ2-1; possibly TRBD2 for D (6 bases). In germline, CDR1 is SSHAT, CDR2 FNYEAQ (reference sequence). The CDR3 runs to 15 residues. Trimming removed 4 bases at V and 6 bases at J, with 16 bases between. CDR3 sequence reads: CASSSSGAPPNEQFF. Here the CDR3 DNA reads TGTGCCAGCAGCTCCTCGGGAGCCCCACCCAATGAGCAGTTCTTC.

The V gene is TRBV15, the J gene TRBJ1-5; D call uncertain. The CDR3 totals 15 residues. Germline CDR1 reads LNHNV; CDR2 reads YYDKDF (reference sequence). Trimming stripped 0 bases from V and 3 bases from J, with 9 bases between. CDR3 region: CATSRELRLNQPQHF. The CDR3 DNA reads as TGTGCCACCAGCAGAGAACTACGACTCAATCAGCCCCAGCATTTT. Using reference TRBV15 and TRBJ1-5 for the parts outside the CDR3, the full variable domain is DAMVIQNPRYQVTQFGKPVTLSCSQTLNHNVMYWYQQKSSQAPKLLFHYYDKDFNNEADTPDNFQSRRPNTSFCFLDIRSPGLGDTAMYLCATSRELRLNQPQHFGDGTRLSIL.

In DNA form, the CDR3 reads TGTGCCAGCACCACCCAGGCGACCTACGAGCAGTACTTC. It specifies CASTTQATYEQYF. This chain connects TRBV2 to TRBJ2-7, with D uncertain. The CDR3 is 13 amino acids. The germline V and J ends were trimmed by 7 bases and 2 bases, with 12 bases remaining between them. The germline CDR1 and CDR2 sequences are SNHLY and FYNNEI.

The chain joins TRBV7-8 to TRBJ1-2; 9 bases line up with TRBD1. Germline V gene sequence: CDR1 SGHVS, CDR2 FQNEAQ. V shed 4 bases, J shed 2 bases, and the junction held 2 bases outside the gene matches. This CDR3 contains 14 residues. For the CDR3, the DNA is TGTGCCAGCAGCTCGACAGGGGGAAACTATGGCTACACCTTC. This sequence encodes CASSSTGGNYGYTF.

The genes are TRBV28 and TRBJ1-5, with D hard to call. The V end was cut by 6 bases, the J end by 3 bases, with 9 bases between. CDR1 is MDHEN and CDR2 is SYDVKM in the germline V gene. The CDR3 has 13 residues. The CDR3 here is CASSLVYNQPQHF. The CDR3 DNA reads as TGTGCCAGCAGCCTGGTCTACAATCAGCCCCAGCATTTT. Combining the CDR3 with reference TRBV28 and TRBJ1-5 gives the whole variable domain DVKVTQSSRYLVKRTGEKVFLECVQDMDHENMFWYRQDPGLGLRLIYFSYDVKMKEKGDIPEGYSVSREKKERFSLILESASTNQTSMYLCASSLVYNQPQHFGDGTRLSIL.

The V gene is TRBV6-5, the J gene TRBJ2-7; 8 bases line up with TRBD1. The CDR3 totals 13 residues. The junction had 8 bases not matched to a gene; V was cut back by 6 bases and J by 7 bases. Germline lookup yields CDR1 MNHEY and CDR2 SVGAGI. The CDR3 nucleotides read TGTGCCAGCAGGCGGGACAGGTTCTGGGAGCAGTACTTC. As protein: CASRRDRFWEQYF.

This clone was observed once. The chain employs TRBV19 and TRBJ2-2; possible D gene TRBD2, 6 bases. Trimming removed 1 base from V and 0 bases from J, with 6 bases in between. The germline V gene has CDR1 LNHDA and CDR2 SQIVND (reference sequence). This CDR3 region has 15 residues. The CDR3, as DNA: TGTGCCAGTAGTATAGGCGGGACGAACACCGGGGAGCTGTTTTTT. Its protein is CASSIGGTNTGELFF.

This clone was detected only a few times. The J gene is TRBJ2-1, the V gene TRBV2; D unresolved. The CDR3 is 11 residues long. Trimming took off 5 bases at V and 7 bases at J, with 6 bases between the two ends. Germline loops: CDR1 SNHLY, CDR2 FYNNEI. Here the CDR3 DNA reads TGTGCCAGCAGTCTCCTTAATGAGCAGTTCTTC. It translates to CASSLLNEQFF. The full variable domain, completed using reference TRBV2 and TRBJ2-1, is EPEVTQTPSHQVTQMGQEVILRCVPISNHLYFYWYRQILGQKVEFLVSFYNNEISEKSEIFDDQFSVERPDGSNFTLKIRSTKLEDSAMYFCASSLLNEQFFGPGTRLTVL.

The gene calls are TRBV10-3 and TRBJ1-1, with 9 bases that match TRBD1. V trimming: 6 bases; J trimming: 6 bases; junction bases outside the gene matches: 11. Germline loops: CDR1 ENHRY, CDR2 SYGVKD. The CDR3 covers 15 residues. CDR3 sequence: CAIRRGGQGIPEAFF. Here the CDR3 DNA reads TGTGCCATCAGACGAGGAGGACAGGGGATCCCTGAAGCTTTCTTT.

The chain links TRBV6-1 to TRBJ2-1, with 7 nucleotides matching TRBD1. Germline V gene lookup returns CDR1 MNHNS and CDR2 SASEGT. The CDR3 runs 13 residues. V shed 6 bases and J 10 bases; nucleotides not matched to a gene: 9. The DNA of the CDR3 is TGTGCCAGCAGCCTACTTCGGGACAGAGAGCAGTTCTTC. This gives the protein CASSLLRDREQFF.

This clone occurred once. CDR3 nucleotide sequence: TGTGCCAGCAGCGCCAACCCGGGACAGTTCTCTGGAAACACCATATATTTT. Translation: CASSANPGQFSGNTIYF. This chain links TRBV9 with TRBJ1-3; TRBD1 matches 7 bases. Germline trimming cut 3 bases from V and 0 bases from J; bases unmatched to any gene: 9. The CDR3 covers 17 residues. Germline V gives CDR1 SGDLS, CDR2 YYNGEE.

The chain has TRBV6-6 and TRBJ2-7, with D uncertain. The germline V gene encodes CDR1 MNHNY and CDR2 SVGAGI (reference sequence). The CDR3 totals 12 residues. The V gene lost 4 bases and the J gene lost 0 bases, with 4 bases spanning the gap. This CDR3 reads CASSSVSYEQYF. In DNA form, the CDR3 reads TGTGCCAGCAGTTCTGTCTCCTACGAGCAGTACTTC.

The rearrangement joins TRBV5-6 to TRBJ2-7; TRBD2 agrees at 11 bases. Germline V lookup: CDR1 SGHDT, CDR2 YYEEEE. There are 17 residues in the CDR3. J gave up 5 bases and V 5 bases, and 15 bases lay outside the gene matches. As DNA, the CDR3 is TGTGCCAGCAGTGGGGGGGCTAGCGGGAGGACGGTTAACGAGCAGTACTTC. Translating gives CASSGGASGRTVNEQYF.

The chain joins TRBV11-3 to TRBJ2-5; TRBD2 aligns across 11 bases. Trimming took 5 bases from V and 1 from J; bases not matched to a gene: 6. The CDR3 is made up of 16 amino acids. CDR1 and CDR2 from the germline V gene are SGHNT and YENEEA. CDR3 sequence reads: CASSPGLADPQETQYF. CDR3 DNA sequence: TGTGCCAGCAGCCCGGGACTAGCGGACCCCCAAGAGACCCAGTACTTC.

The chain has TRBV25-1 and TRBJ2-3; the match to TRBD2 covers 9 bases. CDR1 and CDR2 from the germline V gene are MGHDK and SYGVNS. V lost 9 bases, J lost 5 bases, and 12 bases stayed unmatched. This CDR3 is 15 amino acids long. CDR3 sequence reads: CARRGAGGPKDTQYF. The CDR3 coding sequence is TGTGCCAGGAGGGGGGCGGGAGGGCCGAAAGATACGCAGTATTTT.

The CDR3 reads CASRRQGGSGNTIYF. DNA of the CDR3: TGTGCCAGTAGGAGACAGGGAGGCTCTGGAAACACCATATATTTT. The chain links TRBV19 to TRBJ1-3; 7 nucleotides line up with TRBD1. Germline lookup yields CDR1 LNHDA and CDR2 SQIVND (reference sequence). This CDR3 comprises 15 residues. V was pared by 6 bases and J by 0 bases, with 5 bases of the junction left unmatched.

This clone was detected a few times. The rearrangement joins TRBV28 to TRBJ2-7; D is uncertain. The germline gives CDR1 MDHEN, CDR2 SYDVKM. The germline V and J ends were trimmed by 3 bases and 3 bases, with 12 bases remaining between them. The CDR3 is 14 amino acids. The CDR3 sequence is CASSFQAAVYEQYF. CDR3 nucleotide sequence: TGTGCCAGCAGTTTCCAGGCTGCCGTCTACGAGCAGTACTTC.

The chain uses TRBV4-1 and TRBJ1-2; no definite D call. Trimming shortened V by 0 bases and J by 3 bases, and 14 bases separated the two germline ends. In germline, CDR1 is MGHRA, CDR2 YSYEKL. This CDR3 is 16 amino acids long. The CDR3 is CASSQERAGGYYGYTF. In DNA, the CDR3 is TGCGCCAGCAGCCAAGAACGGGCGGGAGGGTACTATGGCTACACCTTC.

V is TRBV6-5 and J is TRBJ1-1, with D perhaps matching TRBD1 (5 bases). The CDR3 covers 11 residues. Germline V lookup: CDR1 MNHEY, CDR2 SVGAGI. Trimming left V 4 bases short and J 7 bases short, with 7 bases between. DNA of the CDR3: TGTGCCAGCAGTTGGCAGGGTGAAGCTTTCTTT. It translates to CASSWQGEAFF.

The table lists this clone with a few counts. The chain couples TRBV20-1 to TRBJ2-7; D is unclear. V was clipped by 5 bases and J by 6 bases, with 8 bases between them. Germline-derived CDR1 and CDR2 are DFQATT and SNEGSKA (reference sequence). CDR3 size: 10 residues. CDR3 residues: CSAFRVEQYF. The CDR3 bases are TGCAGTGCTTTTCGGGTCGAGCAGTACTTC.

The V and J genes are TRBV9 and TRBJ2-3; tentatively, D is TRBD2 (6 bases). The V gene's germline CDR1 is SGDLS and CDR2 YYNGEE. The V and J ends lost 1 base and 0 bases respectively, with 9 bases between them. The CDR3 runs 15 residues. The CDR3 spells CASSVFSGSTDTQYF. In nucleotides, the CDR3 is TGTGCCAGCAGCGTATTCAGCGGGAGCACAGATACGCAGTATTTT. Using reference TRBV9 and TRBJ2-3 for the parts outside the CDR3, the full variable domain is DSGVTQTPKHLITATGQRVTLRCSPRSGDLSVYWYQQSLDQGLQFLIQYYNGEERAKGNILERFSAQQFPDLHSELNLSSLELGDSALYFCASSVFSGSTDTQYFGPGTRLTVL.

The V and J genes are TRBV6-1 and TRBJ1-5; D is unclear. Trimming took off 0 bases at V and 4 bases at J, with 7 bases between the two ends. This CDR3 region has 14 residues. Germline-derived CDR1 and CDR2 are MNHNS and SASEGT. CDR3 nucleotide sequence: TGTGCCAGCAGTGAAGCCAGAAGAAATCAGCCCCAGCATTTT. It codes for CASSEARRNQPQHF.

This chain joins TRBV29-1 and TRBJ2-7, with D perhaps TRBD1 (5 bases). The CDR3 totals 14 residues. CDR1 and CDR2 (germline): SQVTM, ANQGSEA. V shed 0 bases and J shed 0 bases, with 9 bases lying between them. The CDR3 region is CSVEEGQGSYEQYF. The CDR3 DNA is TGCAGCGTTGAAGAAGGGCAGGGCTCCTACGAGCAGTACTTC.

V gene TRBV2 combines with J gene TRBJ2-2, with D possibly TRBD2 on 5 matching bases. This CDR3 region has 15 residues. CDR1 is SNHLY and CDR2 is FYNNEI in the germline V gene. V lost 7 bases and J lost 3, with 15 bases in between. The CDR3, as DNA: TGTGCCAGCACCCGGGGTAGTCCGGACACCGGGGAGCTGTTTTTT. Protein: CASTRGSPDTGELFF.

J is TRBJ2-2 and V is TRBV7-9; D might be TRBD1 (7 bases). The CDR3 runs 15 residues. Germline assignment: CDR1 SEHNR and CDR2 FQNEAQ (reference sequence). V lost 3 bases, J lost 3 bases, and 11 bases lay in between. This CDR3 reads CASSLGRGDTGELFF. CDR3 DNA: TGTGCCAGCAGCTTGGGCAGGGGGGACACCGGGGAGCTGTTTTTT.